This is a list of T cell receptor beta chains from one sample in a study of PD-L1 blockade in urothelial cancer. Sequencing was performed with immunoSEQ multiplex PCR; in TCRdb, only in-frame clones are kept and a portion is missing. Here the sample spans more than 75,000 clones, 84% being singletons. The specimen was PBMCs, collected around atezolizumab (anti-PD-L1) treatment. The receptors come from a man aged 60 to 75 with urothelial cancer. Each CDR3 is given with its conserved first and last residue. The D gene is left open where the match is weak. Size is stated for part of the rows, as once, few or many counts, or as a class when the clone is expanded.

DNA: TGTGCCAGCAGTGGGGATACAGGGGCCGTTAGCAATCAGCCCCAGCATTTT
CDR3: CASSGDTGAVSNQPQHF
size: NA
D: TRBD1
V: TRBV28
J: TRBJ1-5

DNA: TGTGCCAGCATAATCGACAGGGGATCCTACGAGCAGTACTTC
CDR3: CASIIDRGSYEQYF
size: NA
D: TRBD1
V: TRBV2
J: TRBJ2-7

DNA: TGTGCCAGCGCCCAGGGGGCCGCAGGAGCTTTCTTT
CDR3: CASAQGAAGAFF
size: NA
D: TRBD1
V: TRBV7-9
J: TRBJ1-1

DNA: TGTGCCAGCAGTACCAGCTACGAGCAGTACTTC
CDR3: CASSTSYEQYF
size: few
D: NA
V: TRBV28
J: TRBJ2-7

DNA: TGCGCCAGCAGCTTGGTCCCCGGGACATCAGGCGGCTACGAGCAGTACTTC
CDR3: CASSLVPGTSGGYEQYF
size: once
D: NA
V: TRBV5-1
J: TRBJ2-7

DNA: TGCGCCAGCAGCTTGAGGGGTGGGGAAGCCGGGGCCAACGTCCTGACTTTC
CDR3: CASSLRGGEAGANVLTF
size: NA
D: NA
V: TRBV5-1
J: TRBJ2-6

DNA: TGTGCCAGCAGTGAGCCTAGCGGGAGTCGGGAGCAGTACTTC
CDR3: CASSEPSGSREQYF
size: NA
D: TRBD2
V: TRBV5-6
J: TRBJ2-7

DNA: TGTGCCAGTAGTGGGGGGTTGGACACTGAAGCTTTCTTT
CDR3: CASSGGLDTEAFF
size: NA
D: NA
V: TRBV18
J: TRBJ1-1

DNA: TGCGCCAGCAGCCCCCAGGGGGAAGACTCCGAGCAGTACTTC
CDR3: CASSPQGEDSEQYF
size: NA
D: TRBD1
V: TRBV4-1
J: TRBJ2-7

DNA: TGTGCCAGCAGTCGCACTAGCGGGATAGGTTTGAATGAGCAGTTCTTC
CDR3: CASSRTSGIGLNEQFF
size: NA
D: TRBD2
V: TRBV28
J: TRBJ2-1

DNA: TGTGCCAGCAGCACCCGACAGGGAGAAGGAAACACCATATATTTT
CDR3: CASSTRQGEGNTIYF
size: few
D: TRBD1
V: TRBV7-9
J: TRBJ1-3

DNA: TGTGCCAGCAGCCCAAAAAGGCGAGGGGGCCCGAACTACTACGAGCAGTACTTC
CDR3: CASSPKRRGGPNYYEQYF
size: NA
D: NA
V: TRBV21-1
J: TRBJ2-7

DNA: TGTGCCATCAGCCAGAGGCAGGGTCACACAGATACGCAGTATTTT
CDR3: CAISQRQGHTDTQYF
size: NA
D: NA
V: TRBV10-3
J: TRBJ2-3

DNA: TGTGCCAGCAGCTTGGGGCTCCCCAGGGGAGAGACCCAGTACTTC
CDR3: CASSLGLPRGETQYF
size: once
D: NA
V: TRBV5-8
J: TRBJ2-5

DNA: TGTGCCAGCAGCTTACACGCGGGAGGATACAATGAGCAGTTCTTC
CDR3: CASSLHAGGYNEQFF
size: NA
D: TRBD2
V: TRBV7-2
J: TRBJ2-1

DNA: TGTGCCAGCAGTTACAACAACTACAATGAGCAGTTCTTC
CDR3: CASSYNNYNEQFF
size: few
D: NA
V: TRBV6-5
J: TRBJ2-1

DNA: TGTGCCAGCAGCTTAGGGGCTCATAGGAACACCATATATTTT
CDR3: CASSLGAHRNTIYF
size: once
D: NA
V: TRBV7-2
J: TRBJ1-3

DNA: TGTGCCATCAGTGAGTTCTCTAGCGGGAGGGCGGGGAATGAGCAGTTCTTC
CDR3: CAISEFSSGRAGNEQFF
size: NA
D: TRBD2
V: TRBV10-3
J: TRBJ2-1

DNA: TGTGCCAGCTCACTTCAGGGGGCCAACTCTAAGGGGGGCTACACCTTC
CDR3: CASSLQGANSKGGYTF
size: NA
D: TRBD1
V: TRBV18
J: TRBJ1-2

DNA: TGTGCCAGCAGCTTAGCCGCTAGCGGAATAAGCACAGATACGCAGTATTTT
CDR3: CASSLAASGISTDTQYF
size: NA
D: TRBD2
V: TRBV7-8
J: TRBJ2-3

DNA: TGTGCCAGCAGCGGCGGGACTAGCGGGGTTACGCAGTATTTT
CDR3: CASSGGTSGVTQYF
size: NA
D: TRBD2
V: TRBV7-8
J: TRBJ2-3

DNA: TGCGCCAGCAGCCAAACCGCGGGAGCGAACAATGAGCAGTTCTTC
CDR3: CASSQTAGANNEQFF
size: NA
D: TRBD2
V: TRBV4-3
J: TRBJ2-1

DNA: TGTGCCAGCAGTGCGCAGGGGACCGGCCCCTACGAGCAGTACTTC
CDR3: CASSAQGTGPYEQYF
size: NA
D: NA
V: TRBV2
J: TRBJ2-7

DNA: TGTGCCAGCAGTGGGACAGGGGGTCAGCCCCAGCATTTT
CDR3: CASSGTGGQPQHF
size: NA
D: TRBD1
V: TRBV6-5
J: TRBJ1-5

DNA: TGTGCCAGCAGCTTAGCTTCCAGGGGGACTGAAGCTTTCTTT
CDR3: CASSLASRGTEAFF
size: NA
D: TRBD1
V: TRBV7-8
J: TRBJ1-1

DNA: TGTGCCAGCAGCCTCCGGACACCTGGAACGAACACTGAAGCTTTCTTT
CDR3: CASSLRTPGTNTEAFF
size: few
D: NA
V: TRBV7-3
J: TRBJ1-1

DNA: TGTGCCAGCAGCGTAGGGGACAGGGGGTGGAGCGGGGGCTACACCTTC
CDR3: CASSVGDRGWSGGYTF
size: once
D: TRBD1
V: TRBV9
J: TRBJ1-2

DNA: TGTGCCAGCAGCTCGCCCGGGACAAAATCGGGCGGGGAGCTGTTTTTT
CDR3: CASSSPGTKSGGELFF
size: few
D: NA
V: TRBV5-5
J: TRBJ2-2

DNA: TGTGCCAGCAGCGTAGGATGGAGCGGGGGGACCCTCCCCACAGATACGCAGTATTTT
CDR3: CASSVGWSGGTLPTDTQYF
size: NA
D: TRBD2
V: TRBV9
J: TRBJ2-3

DNA: TGTGCCAGCAGCCTAGGGGGGGGCGGAGAGACCCAGTACTTC
CDR3: CASSLGGGGETQYF
size: NA
D: NA
V: TRBV7-2
J: TRBJ2-5

DNA: TGCAGCGTTGAGGGTAGGGGGAGCTCCTACAATGAGCAGTTCTTC
CDR3: CSVEGRGSSYNEQFF
size: NA
D: NA
V: TRBV29-1
J: TRBJ2-1

DNA: TGTGCCAGCAGCCCACCCCGCGGGGGGTTTAATGAAAAACTGTTTTTT
CDR3: CASSPPRGGFNEKLFF
size: NA
D: NA
V: TRBV7-9
J: TRBJ1-4

DNA: TGTGCCAGCAGGCCATTAGAGAGCAATCAGCCCCAGCATTTT
CDR3: CASRPLESNQPQHF
size: NA
D: NA
V: TRBV28
J: TRBJ1-5

DNA: TGTGCCAGCTCACTCTCCCAGGGGCAGGGAAAACTGTTTTTT
CDR3: CASSLSQGQGKLFF
size: few
D: NA
V: TRBV18
J: TRBJ1-4